This T cell receptor beta chain is from a study of blood T cells in healthy people across ages. Study results and caveats: Naive and antigen-experienced cells were not separated, limiting conclusive comparison.

Using a J-beta primer mix together with a sample-barcoded 5' primer, a second PCR was run for roughly 6 to 11 cycles. Each cDNA molecule was tagged by a template-switch adaptor that had 12 random nucleotides. TCRdb recomputed calls from the 5' RACE reads with MiXCR, one row per CDR3 protein. The data contain about 900,000 distinct CDR3 sequences, around 49% of them singletons. For this clonotype: Its target is not known.

The TCR was taken from a man between 25 and 39 years old in good health. Sequencing used blood.

Here the CDR3 reads CASSFEGGGNQPQHF. In nucleotides, the CDR3 is TGCGCCAGCAGCTTCGAGGGGGGTGGCAATCAGCCCCAGCATTTT. V and J are TRBV5-1 and TRBJ1-5, with TRBD1 as a possible D gene (6 bases). Germline V gives CDR1 SGHRS, CDR2 YFSETQ. Trimming shortened V by 2 bases and J by 2 bases, and 11 bases separated the two germline ends. There are 15 residues in the CDR3.